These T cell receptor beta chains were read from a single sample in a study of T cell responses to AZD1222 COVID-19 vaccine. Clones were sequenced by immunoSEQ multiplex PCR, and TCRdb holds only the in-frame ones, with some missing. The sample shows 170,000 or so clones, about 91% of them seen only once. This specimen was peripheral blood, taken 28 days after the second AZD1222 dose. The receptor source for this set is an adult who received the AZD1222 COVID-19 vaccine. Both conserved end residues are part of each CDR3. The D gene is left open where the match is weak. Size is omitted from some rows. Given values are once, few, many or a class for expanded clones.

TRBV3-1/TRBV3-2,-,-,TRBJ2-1,CASSQDPGLGGNNEQFF,TGTGCCAGCAGCCAAGATCCGGGTTTGGGGGGCAACAATGAGCAGTTCTTC
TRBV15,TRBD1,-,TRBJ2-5,CATSRDGGQVGNKETQYF,TGTGCCACCAGCAGAGACGGGGGACAGGTTGGAAACAAAGAGACCCAGTACTTC
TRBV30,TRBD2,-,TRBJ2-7,CAWQRGSRTGEQYF,TGTGCCTGGCAGCGGGGATCCCGGACGGGGGAGCAGTACTTC
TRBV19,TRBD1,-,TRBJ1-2,CASRDQGGFNYGYTF,TGTGCCAGTAGGGACCAGGGGGGATTTAACTATGGCTACACCTTC
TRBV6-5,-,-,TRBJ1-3,CASSYSREWSGNTIYF,TGTGCCAGCAGTTATTCGAGGGAATGGTCTGGAAACACCATATATTTT
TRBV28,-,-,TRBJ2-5,CASSLLAGGQRDPVLRGEVAQYF,-
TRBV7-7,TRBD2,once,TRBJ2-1,CASSSAGASGGTSYNEQFF,TGTGCTAGCAGCTCCGCGGGTGCTAGCGGGGGAACCTCCTACAATGAGCAGTTCTTC
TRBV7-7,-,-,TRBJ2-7,CASSPRSGLTTYEQYF,TGTGCTAGCAGCCCTAGGTCGGGCCTGACCACCTACGAGCAGTACTTC
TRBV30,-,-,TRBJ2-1,CAWSGRGEQFF,TGTGCCTGGAGCGGACGGGGCGAGCAGTTCTTC
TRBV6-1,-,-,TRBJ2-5,CASSEVFNQETQYF,TGTGCCAGCAGTGAAGTGTTCAACCAAGAGACCCAGTACTTC
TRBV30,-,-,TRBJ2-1,CAWTSSRHEQFF,TGTGCCTGGACCTCTTCGCGACATGAGCAGTTCTTC
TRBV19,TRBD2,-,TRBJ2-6,CASSIGLAASGANVLTF,TGTGCCAGTAGTATCGGACTAGCGGCCTCTGGGGCCAACGTCCTGACTTTC
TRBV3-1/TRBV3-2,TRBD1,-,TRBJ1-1,CASSPGGRVDTEAFF,TGTGCCAGCAGCCCAGGGGGAAGAGTCGACACTGAAGCTTTCTTT
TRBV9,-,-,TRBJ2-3,CASSLNTDTQYF,TGTGCCAGCAGCCTCAACACAGATACGCAGTATTTT
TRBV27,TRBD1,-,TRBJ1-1,CASSRRGLNTEAFF,TGTGCCAGCAGCCGCAGGGGGCTGAACACTGAAGCTTTCTTT
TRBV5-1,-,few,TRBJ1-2,CASSLDGKPYGYTF,TGCGCCAGCAGCTTGGACGGGAAACCTTATGGCTACACCTTC